Many counts were recorded for the clone carrying this T cell receptor beta chain. Time point described: technical triplicate 2. One entry per CDR3 protein, called by TCRdb with MiXCR from the 5' RACE reads. The data hold about 31,000 distinct CDR3 sequences, with about an eighth observed a single time. Trimming took 1 base from V and 5 from J, leaving 13 bases between them. The CDR3 spans 14 residues. Germline values: CDR1 DFQATT, CDR2 SNEGSKA (reference sequence). This sample was taken from a study of neurological immune-mediated disorders. The V call is TRBV20-1, the J call TRBJ2-3, with a possible D match to TRBD2 (5 bases). The sequencing input was CD4+ T cells from blood. This TCR was sampled from a female donor with HTLV-1-associated myelopathy (HAM/TSP). CDR3 coding DNA: TGCAGTGCTAGAGTTGGCGGAAGCGGAGATACGCAGTATTTT. It yields the protein CSARVGGSGDTQYF.